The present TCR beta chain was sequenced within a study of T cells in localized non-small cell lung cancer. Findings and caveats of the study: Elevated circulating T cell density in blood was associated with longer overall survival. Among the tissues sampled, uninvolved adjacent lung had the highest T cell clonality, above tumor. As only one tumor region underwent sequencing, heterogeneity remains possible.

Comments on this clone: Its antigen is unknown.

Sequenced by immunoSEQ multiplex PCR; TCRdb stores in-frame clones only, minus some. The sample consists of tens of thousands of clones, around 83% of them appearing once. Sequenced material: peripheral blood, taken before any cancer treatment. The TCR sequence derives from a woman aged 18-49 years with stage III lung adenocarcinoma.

In DNA, the CDR3 is TGTGCCAGCAAGGGATTCGATAATTCACCCCTCCACTTT. Protein product: CASKGFDNSPLHF. The chain has TRBV27 and TRBJ1-6; D ambiguous. Germline assignment: CDR1 MNHEY and CDR2 SMNVEV (reference sequence). Trimming cost V 7 bases and J 5 bases, with 9 bases left between them. The CDR3 runs 13 residues.